This TCR beta chain appears in the sequencing data of a study of blood T cell repertoires in COVID-19. Turning to the study itself: Samples taken during acute and convalescent COVID-19 were collected in the United States, Italy and Spain. PBMCs, B-cell-depleted T cells, or T cells provided the cDNA or gDNA that made up the material.

As regards this clone: Other DNA sequences within the sample encode an identical CDR3.

Assay used: immunoSEQ multiplex PCR; TCRdb lists only in-frame clones, some missing. The sample consists of approximately 450,000 clones, nearly 90% of them appearing once. Germline CDR1 is SGHTS and CDR2 is YDEGEE. V dropped 0 bases and J dropped 4 bases, with 8 bases sitting between them. The CDR3 contains 14 residues. This sequence was found in a woman aged 18-29 years with acute COVID-19. This chain links TRBV5-8 with TRBJ1-5, with D unresolved. The sample comprised PBMCs or T cells enriched from blood (not recorded which). The CDR3 DNA sequence: TGTGCCAGCAGCTTGGTTGCGGGGAATCAGCCCCAGCATTTT. Amino acids: CASSLVAGNQPQHF.